This TCR beta chain was retrieved from a study of T cells in Graves' hyperthyroidism and ophthalmopathy. Study-wide context: Peripheral blood was obtained at initial diagnosis, preceding any treatment.

Patients showing uncontrolled infection, other autoimmune disease, pregnancy or lactation were ineligible. Germline CDR1 reads MDHEN; CDR2 reads SYDVKM. This CDR3 region has 21 residues. The V end lost 2 bases, the J end lost 7 bases, and 34 bases lay between the germline ends. RNA transcripts gave rise to amplified TCR beta CDR3 regions. First-round RT-PCR with HTBI primers amplified the TCR CDR3 region. MiXCR was run by TCRdb on the multiplex PCR reads, yielding one entry per CDR3 protein. The sample includes 340,000 or so distinct CDR3 sequences, 21% seen only once; the top ten take around 45%. Input material: blood. This receptor was obtained from a woman aged 45-65 years with Graves' hyperthyroidism. V gene TRBV28 combines with J gene TRBJ2-3, with D maybe TRBD1 (6 bases). CDR3 sequence (DNA): TGTGCCAGCAGTTTACACCTGAGGGACACTTTTTCCTCCGAATCCCCGAATACGCAGTATTTT. It encodes CASSLHLRDTFSSESPNTQYF.